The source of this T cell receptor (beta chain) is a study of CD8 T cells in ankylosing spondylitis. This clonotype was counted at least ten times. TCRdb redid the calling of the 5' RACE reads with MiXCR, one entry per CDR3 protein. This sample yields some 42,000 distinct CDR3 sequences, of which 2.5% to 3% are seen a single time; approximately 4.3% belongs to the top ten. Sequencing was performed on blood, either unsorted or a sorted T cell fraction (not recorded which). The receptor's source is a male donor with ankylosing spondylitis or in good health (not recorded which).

The DNA of the CDR3 is TGTGCCAGCAGCCCCGGGACTAGCGGGAACACCGGGGAGCTGTTTTTT. Amino acids: CASSPGTSGNTGELFF. The chain joins TRBV9 to TRBJ2-2; 11 bases agree with TRBD2. Germline V gives CDR1 SGDLS, CDR2 YYNGEE. J gave up 1 base and V 4 bases, and 3 bases lay outside the gene matches. The CDR3 spans 16 residues.